These 25 T cell receptor beta chains came from one sample sequenced in a study of molecular identifiers for immune sequencing clone quantification. A single record per CDR3 protein comes from TCRdb applying MiXCR to the PCR reads. Among 10,000 to 12,000 distinct CDR3 sequences listed, about 21% were seen once. Source material: naive CD8+ T cells from blood, with Jurkat cell RNA spiked in. The subset was: FACS-sorted CD8+CD4-CCR7+CD45RA+ naive T cells. The receptor source for this set is a human donor in good health. Some libraries in this study had Jurkat cell RNA spiked in.

Regarding this clonotype: A much larger clonotype is one base distant, so this may be a read error. The chain uses TRBV6-6 and TRBJ1-1; no reliable D call. Per germline, CDR1 MNHNY and CDR2 SVGAGI (reference sequence). V shed 3 bases and J shed 1 base, with 9 bases lying between them. The CDR3 sequence is 14 residues long. The CDR3 region has the DNA TGTGCCAGCAGTTATCTTGAGAGGAACACTGAAGCTTTCTTT. Amino acids: CASSYLERNTEAFF.

This clonotype was recorded many times. This sequence joins TRBV12-3 or TRBV12-4 and TRBJ2-2; D is perhaps TRBD1 or TRBD2 (5 bases each). V shed 3 bases and J shed 2 bases, with 13 bases lying between them. The CDR3 consists of 16 residues. CDR3 sequence: CASSFGVRANTGELFF. CDR3 coding DNA: TGTGCCAGCAGTTTCGGGGTCAGGGCAAACACCGGGGAGCTGTTTTTT.

The sample holds a few counts of this clonotype. This rearrangement joins TRBV12-3 or TRBV12-4 to TRBJ2-3, with D possibly TRBD2 on 5 matching bases. The CDR3 sequence is 15 residues long. V was clipped by 7 bases and J by 5 bases, with 19 bases between them. The chain's CDR3 is CASNHVGVLGDTQYF. CDR3 in DNA: TGTGCCAGCAACCATGTCGGGGTTTTAGGAGATACGCAGTATTTT.

The chain is built from TRBV9 and TRBJ2-3, with 9 positions matching TRBD1. V was clipped by 0 bases and J by 1 base; unmatched bases: 0. Germline-derived CDR1 and CDR2 are SGDLS and YYNGEE. This CDR3 comprises 15 residues. The CDR3 loop is CASSVGDRGTDTQYF. Written as DNA, the CDR3 is TGTGCCAGCAGCGTAGGGGACAGGGGCACAGATACGCAGTATTTT.

The V and J genes are TRBV19 and TRBJ2-1, with D uncertain. The CDR3 is 13 amino acids. Per germline, CDR1 LNHDA and CDR2 SQIVND (reference sequence). Trimming took 3 bases from V and 8 from J, leaving 11 bases between them. The CDR3 is CASSMGSGYEQFF. CDR3 coding DNA: TGTGCCAGTAGTATGGGGTCGGGCTATGAGCAGTTCTTC.

In its sample, this clonotype ranks as medium-sized. The chain links TRBV4-3 to TRBJ2-7, with D tentatively TRBD2 (6 bases). Germline assignment: CDR1 LGHNA and CDR2 YSLEER. The CDR3 extends over 14 amino acids. With 0 bases removed from V and 3 bases from J, the gap between germline ends came to 9 bases. The CDR3, as DNA: TGCGCCAGCAGCCAAGATACTAGCAGCTACGAGCAGTACTTC. Translation gives CASSQDTSSYEQYF.

The chain has TRBV29-1 and TRBJ2-5, with 8 nucleotides matching TRBD2. The CDR3 is 14 amino acids. Germline V gene sequence: CDR1 SQVTM, CDR2 ANQGSEA. Unmatched junction bases numbered 4, after V lost 2 bases and J lost 2 bases. The CDR3 sequence: CSVEIAGKQETQYF. The CDR3, as DNA: TGCAGCGTTGAAATAGCGGGGAAACAAGAGACCCAGTACTTC.

This clonotype is deemed medium-sized. The chain recombines TRBV11-2 with TRBJ2-2; D might be TRBD2 (6 bases). The CDR3 covers 15 residues. Looked up from germline, CDR1 is SGHAT and CDR2 is FQNNGV. Trimming took 5 bases from V and 1 from J, leaving 11 bases between them. CDR3 coding DNA: TGTGCCAGCAGCCAGGGAGGACTGAACACCGGGGAGCTGTTTTTT. It yields the protein CASSQGGLNTGELFF.

This clonotype is medium-sized in the sample. The rearrangement uses TRBV7-2 and TRBJ1-6, with TRBD1 as a possible D gene (5 bases). Germline V gene lookup returns CDR1 SGHTA and CDR2 FQGNSA. Trimming cost V 6 bases and J 3 bases, with 18 bases left between them. The CDR3 sequence is 17 residues long. The CDR3 sequence is CASSHLQENLYNSPLHF. The CDR3 region has the DNA TGTGCCAGCAGTCACCTACAGGAAAACCTCTATAATTCACCCCTCCACTTT.

In regard to this clonotype: This sequence may be a read error, since a much larger clone differs from it by one base. The chain is built from TRBV5-4 and TRBJ1-1, with 9 bases lining up with TRBD1. Germline CDR1 and CDR2: SGHNT and YYREEE (reference sequence). V gave up 0 bases and J gave up 6 bases; unmatched junction bases: 6. The CDR3 is 15 residues long. The CDR3 bases are TGTGCCAGCAGCTTGGAACAGGGGGCGTACTCTGAAGCTTTCTTT. It specifies CASSLEQGAYSEAFF.

This clonotype was seen ten or more times. The chain joins TRBV11-2 to TRBJ2-1, with 11 bases that match TRBD2. V shed 5 bases and J 5 bases; nucleotides not matched to a gene: 14. Germline values: CDR1 SGHAT, CDR2 FQNNGV. The CDR3 length is 18 residues. DNA for the CDR3: TGTGCCAGCAGCAATCCGGCTCGAGGGGGACTAGCGGACAATGAGCAGTTCTTC. This gives the protein CASSNPARGGLADNEQFF.

In this sample, this clonotype is medium-sized (0.01 to 0.1%). V is TRBV18 and J is TRBJ2-4; 10 positions agree with TRBD1. This CDR3 is 18 amino acids long. CDR1 and CDR2 (germline): KGHSH, LQKENI. Trimming at V came to 1 base and at J to 1 base, leaving 7 bases not matched to a gene. Written as DNA, the CDR3 is TGTGCCAGCTCACCACTTCTGGGACAGGGGTCGGCCAAAAACATTCAGTACTTC. As protein: CASSPLLGQGSAKNIQYF.

Relative to its sample, this clonotype is medium-sized. This chain connects TRBV25-1 to TRBJ2-7; 10 bases match TRBD1. The CDR3 sequence is 14 residues long. The V segment lost 4 bases and the J segment 2 bases; nucleotides outside the gene matches: 2. Germline CDR1 is MGHDK and CDR2 is SYGVNS. The CDR3 is CASSVGTGAYEQYF. The CDR3 DNA is TGTGCCAGCAGTGTAGGGACAGGGGCCTACGAGCAGTACTTC.

A word on this clonotype: One end of the junction is discordant with germline, which a read error may explain. V and J are TRBV7-2 and TRBJ2-6; 7 bases align to TRBD1. Germline V gene lookup returns CDR1 SGHTA and CDR2 FQGNSA. The CDR3 sequence is 17 residues long. In DNA form, the CDR3 reads TGTGCCAGCAGCCGCCGGGACAGCCCAAGGAAGGCCCACGTCCTGCCTTTC. Protein product: CASSRRDSPRKAHVLPF.

The table lists this clonotype with many counts. The J gene is TRBJ2-7, the V gene TRBV27, with D perhaps TRBD1 (5 bases). The germline CDR1 and CDR2 sequences are MNHEY and SMNVEV (reference sequence). The CDR3 sequence is 13 residues long. V was pared by 6 bases and J by 4 bases, with 13 bases between. CDR3 region: CASSYRSGYEQYF. The DNA of the CDR3 is TGTGCCAGCAGCTACAGGTCCGGGTACGAGCAGTACTTC.

This chain links TRBV28 with TRBJ2-7, with 7 bases identical to TRBD2. With V trimmed by 3 bases and J by 3 bases, 2 bases remained unmatched. Per germline, CDR1 MDHEN and CDR2 SYDVKM. This CDR3 is built from 13 residues. The CDR3 sequence: CASSFAGDYEQYF. The DNA of the CDR3 is TGTGCCAGCAGTTTCGCGGGAGACTACGAGCAGTACTTC.

This clonotype is labeled medium-sized. V and J are TRBV13 and TRBJ1-1, with TRBD1 matching 8 bases. Germline V CDR1 and CDR2: PRHDT, FYEKMQ (reference sequence). V lost 8 bases to trimming and J lost 4 bases; unmatched junction nucleotides: 6. The CDR3 runs 13 residues. The CDR3 region has the DNA TGTGCCAGCGCAGGGGGCCAGGGCACTGAAGCTTTCTTT. Its protein is CASAGGQGTEAFF. The variable domain in full, with the rest retrieved from reference TRBV13 and TRBJ1-1, is AAGVIQSPRHLIKEKRETATLKCYPIPRHDTVYWYQQGPGQDPQFLISFYEKMQSDKGSIPDRFSAQQFSDYHSELNMSSLELGDSALYFCASAGGQGTEAFFGQGTRLTVV.

This clonotype appeared once. The chain carries TRBV20-1 and TRBJ2-1; D not certain. Between the trimmed V and J ends, which lost 6 bases and 5 bases, there was a span of 17 bases. Germline CDR1 DFQATT, CDR2 SNEGSKA (reference sequence). This CDR3 has 14 residues. This chain's CDR3 is CSARPGPPDNEQFF. The CDR3 DNA sequence: TGCAGTGCCCGCCCCGGGCCCCCCGACAATGAGCAGTTCTTC.

This clonotype was counted at least ten times. The chain carries TRBV15 and TRBJ2-3; 10 bases are shared with TRBD2. Germline trimming cut 3 bases from V and 8 bases from J; bases unmatched to any gene: 17. This CDR3 has 18 amino acids. The germline CDR1 and CDR2 sequences are LNHNV and YYDKDF (reference sequence). CDR3 nucleotides: TGTGCCACCAGCAGTACGGATAGCGGGGGGCCCGGGGGTGGTACGCAGTATTTT. Translation: CATSSTDSGGPGGGTQYF.

The DNA of the CDR3 is TGTGCCCGCCGCCCCCCAAGCGGGAGCTCCTACAATGAGCAGTTCTTC. Encoded protein: CARRPPSGSSYNEQFF. The V and J genes are TRBV7-9 and TRBJ2-1; 8 bases align to TRBD2. The CDR3 spans 16 residues. V dropped 11 bases and J dropped 0; count of bases not matched to a gene: 12. Per the germline V gene, CDR1 is SEHNR and CDR2 is FQNEAQ (reference sequence).

By its share, this clonotype is medium-sized. This chain uses TRBV6-5 with TRBJ2-6, with a possible D match to TRBD1 (5 bases). The germline V and J ends were trimmed by 0 bases and 0 bases, with 6 bases remaining between them. Germline-derived CDR1 and CDR2 are MNHEY and SVGAGI. CDR3 length: 16 residues. The CDR3 here is CASSYSTDSGANVLTF. The CDR3 DNA reads TGTGCCAGCAGTTACTCGACAGACTCTGGGGCCAACGTCCTGACTTTC.

Within the sample, this clonotype is medium-sized. The gene calls are TRBV11-2 and TRBJ2-3; no clear D. Trimming stripped 1 base from V and 0 bases from J, with 5 bases between. Germline V lookup: CDR1 SGHAT, CDR2 FQNNGV. The CDR3 loop spans 14 amino acids. The DNA of the CDR3 is TGTGCCAGCAGCTTAGGTCAGAGCACAGATACGCAGTATTTT. It is translated as CASSLGQSTDTQYF.

This rearrangement joins TRBV4-1 to TRBJ2-3; the D is unclear. The CDR3 runs 14 residues. Germline V lookup: CDR1 MGHRA, CDR2 YSYEKL. Trimming took off 1 base at V and 4 bases at J, with 9 bases between the two ends. Here the CDR3 DNA reads TGCGCCAGCAGCCAAGCCCCGCCCTCAGATACGCAGTATTTT. This gives the protein CASSQAPPSDTQYF.

By proportion, this clonotype is medium-sized (0.01 to 0.1%). V usage is TRBV6-6 and J usage is TRBJ2-1, with 11 positions matching TRBD2. CDR3 length: 16 residues. Trimming removed 5 bases from V and 2 bases from J; junction bases left unmatched: 5. CDR1 and CDR2 (germline): MNHNY, SVGAGI (reference sequence). The CDR3 loop reads CASSEQTSGTYNEQFF. The CDR3, as DNA: TGTGCCAGCAGTGAACAGACTAGCGGGACCTACAATGAGCAGTTCTTC.

This clonotype was recorded many times. The rearrangement links TRBV4-3 to TRBJ2-7; 8 nucleotides match TRBD1. The CDR3 consists of 15 residues. CDR1 LGHNA and CDR2 YSLEER come from the germline V gene. J was trimmed by 4 bases and V by 3 bases; bases with no gene match: 8. The CDR3 DNA reads TGCGCCAGCAGCCAGGACCGGACAGGGAGTTACGAGCAGTACTTC. This codes for CASSQDRTGSYEQYF.